The entry below gives a single T cell receptor (beta chain) sequence along with its context. These data are taken from a study of blood T cells in healthy people across ages. A J-beta primer mix and a sample-barcoded 5' primer were used in a second PCR of about 7 to 12 cycles. TCRdb analysed the 5' RACE reads with MiXCR anew, one entry per CDR3 protein. The table shows some 290,000 distinct CDR3 sequences, with 25% to 30% occurring only once. This CDR3 spans 18 amino acids. Germline assignment: CDR1 MDHEN and CDR2 SYDVKM. Sequencing was done on a sample of blood. The V and J genes are TRBV28 and TRBJ2-5; D is ambiguous. The DNA end is more similar to TRBJ2-7, so the J call may be wrong. The receptor comes from a woman in her 70s in good health. The CDR3 DNA reads TGTGCCAGCAGTTTAAGGAGCCCTCCACCTTATCCCTCCTACGAGCAGTACTTC. It yields the protein CASSLRSPPPYPSYEQYF.